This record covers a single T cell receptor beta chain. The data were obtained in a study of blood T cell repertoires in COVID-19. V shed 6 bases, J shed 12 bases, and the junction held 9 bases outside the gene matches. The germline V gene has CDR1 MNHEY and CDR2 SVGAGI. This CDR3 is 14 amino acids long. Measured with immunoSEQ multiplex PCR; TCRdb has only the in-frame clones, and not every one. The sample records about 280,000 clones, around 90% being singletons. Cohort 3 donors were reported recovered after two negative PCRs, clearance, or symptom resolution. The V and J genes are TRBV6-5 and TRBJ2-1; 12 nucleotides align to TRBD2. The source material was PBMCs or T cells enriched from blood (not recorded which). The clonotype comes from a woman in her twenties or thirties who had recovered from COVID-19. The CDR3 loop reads CASRMTSGSIGQFF. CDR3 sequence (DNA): TGTGCCAGCAGGATGACTAGCGGGAGTATAGGGCAGTTCTTC.